The source of this T cell receptor beta chain is a study of radiotherapy plus CTLA-4 blockade in lung cancer. Background on the study: With roughly 28% of patients having disease control, objective responses were seen in about 17%.

The protocol was immunoSEQ multiplex PCR, while the TCRdb copy is restricted to in-frame clones and leaves out a portion. Among approximately 98,000 clones listed, approximately 85% were seen once. Those with chemo-refractory metastatic non-small-cell lung cancer were treated with focal radiation combined with CTLA-4 blockade using ipilimumab. Germline-derived CDR1 and CDR2 are SGHDN and FVKESK. V shed 2 bases and J 4 bases; nucleotides not matched to a gene: 5. This CDR3 region has 15 residues. General study findings and limits: Dynamics of early blood T cell clones, together with interferon-beta, were reportedly the best predictors of response. Blood TCR clones of tumor origin expanded after radiotherapy plus ipilimumab.

In the case of this clone: Antigen unknown.

Sequencing was performed on peripheral blood, taken from a patient treated with radiotherapy plus ipilimumab. The chain combines TRBV14 with TRBJ2-3; the match to TRBD1 covers 8 bases. The TCR originated in a human donor with non-small cell lung cancer who had a partial response to radiotherapy plus ipilimumab. The CDR3 sequence is CASSQSDREPDTQYF. In nucleotides, the CDR3 is TGTGCCAGCAGCCAATCGGACAGGGAACCAGATACGCAGTATTTT. The variable domain in full, completed from reference TRBV14 and TRBJ2-3, reads EAGVTQFPSHSVIEKGQTVTLRCDPISGHDNLYWYRRVMGKEIKFLLHFVKESKQDESGMPNNRFLAERTGGTYSTLKVQPAELEDSGVYFCASSQSDREPDTQYFGPGTRLTVL.